The 8 T cell receptor beta chains in this list originate from one sample, sequenced in a study of shared clonotypes between healthy human individuals. Here immunoSEQ multiplex PCR was the method, and the copy in TCRdb shows in-frame clones only, minus some. The sample yields around 700,000 clones, around 72% seen once. The sample comprised memory CD4+ T cells sorted from blood. The sample's subset: CD45RA-negative fraction. Receptors were obtained from a woman in her thirties in good health.

The chain carries TRBV19 and TRBJ1-2; D remains unclear. Germline-derived CDR1 and CDR2 are LNHDA and SQIVND (reference sequence). The CDR3 has 15 amino acids. V was shortened by 4 bases and J by 6 bases, with 18 bases between the two germline ends. Here the CDR3 DNA reads TGTGCCAGTAGTACTCGGACGGTTAATTCTCATGGCTACACCTTC. Residues: CASSTRTVNSHGYTF.

This clone turned up a few times. The identical CDR3 is also encoded by other nucleotide sequences in the sample. V gene TRBV6-6 combines with J gene TRBJ2-5; TRBD1 agrees at 7 bases. The CDR3 sequence is 14 residues long. From germline, CDR1 is MNHNY and CDR2 SVGAGI (reference sequence). Trimming at V came to 6 bases and at J to 2 bases, leaving 6 bases not matched to a gene. The CDR3 DNA is TGTGCCAGCAGACTAACAGGGGCTCAAGAGACCCAGTACTTC. Encoded protein: CASRLTGAQETQYF.

The chain recombines TRBV27 with TRBJ1-1; weak D call: TRBD1 (6 bases). Germline assignment: CDR1 MNHEY and CDR2 SMNVEV (reference sequence). Trimming removed 6 bases at V and 1 base at J, with 12 bases between. The CDR3 loop spans 14 amino acids. CDR3 in DNA: TGTGCCAGCAGCGAAACAGGGTGGAACACTGAAGCTTTCTTT. This codes for CASSETGWNTEAFF.

The rearrangement joins TRBV21-1 to TRBJ1-1. TRBV21-1 is given as a pseudogene. There are 15 residues in the CDR3. CDR3: CASSLSSAPSTEAFF. The CDR3 DNA sequence: TGTGCCAGCAGCCTGAGCAGCGCCCCTAGCACTGAAGCTTTCTTT.

This clone appeared a few times. The J gene is TRBJ1-3, the V gene TRBV18; D unresolved. V lost 1 base and J 0 bases, leaving 10 bases between the germline ends. In germline, CDR1 is KGHSH, CDR2 LQKENI. The CDR3 has 16 amino acids. The CDR3: CASSPQAGPSGNTIYF. The CDR3 bases are TGTGCCAGCTCACCACAAGCCGGACCCTCTGGAAACACCATATATTTT.

The gene calls are TRBV11-1 and TRBJ1-2; no reliable D call. There are 14 residues in the CDR3. The V gene's germline CDR1 is SGHAT and CDR2 FQDESV (reference sequence). The V and J ends lost 5 bases and 5 bases respectively, with 15 bases between them. In DNA, the CDR3 is TGTGCCAGCAGCCTCTCCGGGCAGGAATATGGCTACACCTTC. Its protein is CASSLSGQEYGYTF.

The rearrangement joins TRBV18 to TRBJ1-4, with D perhaps TRBD1 (5 bases). The length of the CDR3 is 13 residues. Trimming removed 6 bases at V and 4 bases at J, with 9 bases between. Germline V CDR1 and CDR2: KGHSH, LQKENI. The CDR3 is CASSQGFNEKLFF. Here the CDR3 DNA reads TGTGCCAGCTCTCAGGGCTTTAATGAAAAACTGTTTTTT.

The chain uses TRBV19 and TRBJ2-6, with 8 bases identical to TRBD1. Trimming at V came to 7 bases and at J to 1 base, leaving 6 bases not matched to a gene. The germline V gene encodes CDR1 LNHDA and CDR2 SQIVND (reference sequence). This CDR3 is built from 16 residues. CDR3 loop: CASTPGGFSGANVLTF. Written as DNA, the CDR3 is TGTGCCAGTACCCCAGGGGGCTTTTCTGGGGCCAACGTCCTGACTTTC.